This is a list of T cell receptor beta chains from one sample in a study of response to subunit inactivated influenza vaccine. Each CDR3 protein gets one entry after TCRdb re-called the RT-PCR reads with MiXCR. Of over 450,000 distinct CDR3 sequences in the sample, about an eighth were seen once. Specimen: PBMCs from blood, collected 35 to 45 days after vaccination. These receptors all stem from a man in his forties or fifties who received an inactivated influenza vaccine. Each CDR3 is given with its conserved first and last residue. Fields, in order: V gene, J gene, D gene, clone size, CDR3 DNA, CDR3 protein. D genes are given only for firm matches. Expanded clones get a size class; other rows say once, few or many, or leave the size out.

TRBV5-1	TRBJ1-2	.	many	TGCGCCAGCAGGGAGAGACCGTTAAATGGCTACACCTTC	CASRERPLNGYTF
TRBV12-3/TRBV12-4	TRBJ2-5	.	few	TGTGCCAGCAGTTTCTCGGAGAATCAAGAGACCCAGTACTTC	CASSFSENQETQYF
TRBV20-1	TRBJ2-3	TRBD2	many	TGCAGTGCTTCCACAGACATGACTAGCGGGGAAGCAGATACGCAGTATTTT	CSASTDMTSGEADTQYF
TRBV11-2	TRBJ2-5	.	.	TGTGCCAGCAGCTTCCTTGGGGGGTGGCAAGAGACCCAGTACTTC	CASSFLGGWQETQYF
TRBV19	TRBJ2-5	.	.	TGTGCCAGTAGTATGGCCCGGACAGTCGGGGCGGAGACCCAGTACTTC	CASSMARTVGAETQYF
TRBV6-5	TRBJ2-7	.	few	TGTGCCAGCAGTTACTCGAGACGGGGTTCCTACGAGCAGCACTTC	CASSYSRRGSYEQHF
TRBV11-3	TRBJ2-5	TRBD2	.	TGTGCCAGCAGCTCATCTAGCGGGGGTGGAGCGACCCAGTACTTC	CASSSSSGGGATQYF
TRBV7-9	TRBJ2-2	.	.	TGTGCCAGCAGCTTAGCGCTCAACGGGAACACCGGGGAGCTGTTTTTT	CASSLALNGNTGELFF
TRBV6-1	TRBJ2-6	.	.	TGTGCCAGCAGTCCCCCGGACAGCGCCTTCTCTGGGGCCAACGTCCTGACTTTC	CASSPPDSAFSGANVLTF
TRBV12-3/TRBV12-4	TRBJ1-6	.	few	TGTGCCAGCAGGAAAACAGGGATCCCACCCCTCCACTTT	CASRKTGIPPLHF